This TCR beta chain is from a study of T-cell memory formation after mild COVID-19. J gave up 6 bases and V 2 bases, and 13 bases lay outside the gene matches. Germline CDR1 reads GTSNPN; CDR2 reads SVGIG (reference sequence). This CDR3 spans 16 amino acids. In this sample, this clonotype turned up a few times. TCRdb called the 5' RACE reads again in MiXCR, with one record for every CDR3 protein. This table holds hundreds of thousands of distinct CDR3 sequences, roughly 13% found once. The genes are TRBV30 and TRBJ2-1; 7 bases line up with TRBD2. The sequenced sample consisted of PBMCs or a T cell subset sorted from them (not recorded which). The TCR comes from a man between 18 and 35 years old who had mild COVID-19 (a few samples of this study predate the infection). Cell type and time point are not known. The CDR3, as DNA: TGTGCCTGGAGTAAGGCGGCCCGGGGGGTTGGCAATGAGCAGTTCTTC. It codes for CAWSKAARGVGNEQFF.